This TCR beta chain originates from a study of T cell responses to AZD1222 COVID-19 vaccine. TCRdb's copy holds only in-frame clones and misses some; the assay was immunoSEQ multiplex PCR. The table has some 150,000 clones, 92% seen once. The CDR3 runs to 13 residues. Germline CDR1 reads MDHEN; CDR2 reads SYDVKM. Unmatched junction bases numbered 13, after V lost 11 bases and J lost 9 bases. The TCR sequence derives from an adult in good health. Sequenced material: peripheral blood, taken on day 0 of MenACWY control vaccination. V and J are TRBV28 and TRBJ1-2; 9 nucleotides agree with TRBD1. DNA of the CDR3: TGTGCCGCCCGGCCCGGGACAGGGCCACGCTACACCTTC. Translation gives CAARPGTGPRYTF.